The present T cell receptor (beta chain) was sequenced within a study of blood T cells in healthy people across ages. This clonotype was picked up many times. The antigen is not known. Together with a sample-barcoded 5' primer, a J-beta primer mix was included in a second PCR lasting about 6 to 11 cycles. TCRdb re-called the 5' RACE reads through MiXCR, storing one row per CDR3 protein. The sample consists of some 640,000 distinct CDR3 sequences, less than 35% of them appearing once. Overall study findings and caveats: When set beside aged donors, long-lived donors presented more naive CD4+ cells and higher diversity.

What was sequenced was blood. The origin of this receptor is a woman older than 75 in good health.

Here the CDR3 DNA reads TGTGCCAGCAGGCCCCCCGAAAATGAAAAACTGTTTTTT. It yields the protein CASRPPENEKLFF. The V call is TRBV28, the J call TRBJ1-4, with unresolved D. There are 13 residues in the CDR3. Per the germline V gene, CDR1 is MDHEN and CDR2 is SYDVKM. V gave up 6 bases and J gave up 5 bases, with 10 bases separating them.